This T cell receptor beta chain originates from a study of blood T cell repertoires in COVID-19. Turning to the study itself: COVID-19 samples from acute and convalescent phases originated in the United States, Italy and Spain. The cDNA or gDNA used as material had been derived from T cells, B-cell-depleted T cells, or PBMCs.

Original handling: Estimates of nucleated cell counts were drawn from the amplification of reference gene primers. TCRdb keeps only in-frame clones here, not all; method: immunoSEQ multiplex PCR. V, J and clone size were drawn from that table, and D and trimming were deduced from the DNA. Among roughly 32,000 clones listed, just over 90% were seen once. Per germline, CDR1 MNHEY and CDR2 SVGAGI. The junction had 1 base not matched to a gene; V was cut back by 6 bases and J by 4 bases. This CDR3 comprises 13 residues. The genes are TRBV6-5 and TRBJ2-1; 9 bases map to TRBD1. The source material was peripheral blood. This clonotype originated in a male donor with active COVID-19. The CDR3 protein is CASRTGGYNEQFF. The CDR3 region has the DNA TGTGCCAGCAGGACAGGGGGGTACAATGAGCAGTTCTTC.